Given below is one T cell receptor beta chain in context. This record comes from a study of patients and donors after allogeneic stem cell transplantation. The V gene's germline CDR1 is SGHRS and CDR2 YFSETQ. The CDR3 has 11 residues. The V and J ends lost 3 bases and 8 bases respectively, with 6 bases between them. TCRdb analysed the RT-PCR reads with MiXCR anew, one entry per CDR3 protein. The data contain some 150,000 distinct CDR3 sequences, approximately 40% of them seen just once; the ten biggest clones take up 50%. The chain carries TRBV5-1 and TRBJ2-1; D remains ambiguous. Input material: blood, either unsorted or a sorted T cell fraction (not recorded which). The receptor's source is a human donor who was either an allogeneic HSCT recipient or a stem cell or donor lymphocyte infusion donor (not recorded which). It is not recorded whose cells these are; they may come from a transplant donor. The CDR3, as DNA: TGCGCCAGCAGCTATGAGGATGAGCAGTTCTTC. Protein product: CASSYEDEQFF.